The clone carrying this TCR beta chain turned up a few times. Generated by immunoSEQ multiplex PCR, the TCRdb table keeps only in-frame clones and is missing some. The sample contains some 85,000 clones, nearly 80% of which appear only once. These data are taken from a study of blood T cell repertoires in COVID-19. The length of the CDR3 is 12 residues. Germline trimming cut 4 bases from V and 8 bases from J; bases unmatched to any gene: 4. Germline V gives CDR1 PRHDT, CDR2 FYEKMQ (reference sequence). The sequence was obtained from a man in his 70s with COVID-19, enrolled during active disease. The sample taken for sequencing was peripheral blood. The chain employs TRBV13 and TRBJ1-1; 7 bases are shared with TRBD1. CDR3 protein: CASSWSGQEAFF. DNA for the CDR3: TGTGCCAGCAGCTGGTCGGGACAGGAAGCTTTCTTT.